This TCR beta chain derives from a study of CD8+ T cells in alopecia areata. Whole-study findings and limits: Resident alphabeta T cells of normal skin are also sequenced in scalp samples.

Sequencing templates came from extracted RNA that was reverse transcribed into cDNA. Repertoires were generated with immunoSEQ multiplex PCR, while TCRdb's copy carries only in-frame clones and drops some. The table records around 140,000 clones, 49% of them present only once. Looked up from germline, CDR1 is WSHSY and CDR2 is SAAADI. The V end lost 7 bases, the J end lost 0 bases, and 10 bases lay between the germline ends. The CDR3 length is 14 residues. On this clone itself: The antigen is undetermined.

This sample comprised CD8+ T cells sorted from blood, obtained at week 0. This receptor was obtained from a human donor with alopecia areata. This chain joins TRBV10-2 and TRBJ1-5; the D gene is possibly TRBD1 (6 bases). Here the CDR3 reads CASNGQISNQPQHF. The DNA for the CDR3 is TGCGCCAGCAACGGACAGATTAGCAATCAGCCCCAGCATTTT.